The rows below give T cell receptor beta chains drawn from one sample of a study of CD8+CD57+ T cells in acquired aplastic anemia. A single record per CDR3 protein comes from TCRdb applying MiXCR to the reads. Of roughly 250,000 distinct CDR3 sequences detected, approximately 45% appear once; the ten largest clones hold 7.8%. The sequenced sample was sorted CD4+, CD8+, or CD8+CD57+ T cells (not recorded which) from PBMCs. All receptors derive from a human donor with aplastic anemia. The CDR3 runs from the conserved cysteine through the conserved F or W. The D gene is left open where the match is weak. Not every row has a clone size; where given, it reads once, few, many or a size class.

V: TRBV19
D: -
size: many
J: TRBJ2-3
CDR3: CASPVGCGIESDTQYF
DNA: TGTGCCAGCCCAGTGGGGTGCGGGATAGAGTCGGATACGCAGTATTTT

V: TRBV19
D: -
size: many
J: TRBJ1-2
CDR3: CASSIEQVKRGYTF
DNA: TGTGCCAGTAGTATAGAACAGGTGAAGCGCGGCTACACCTTC

V: TRBV10-3
D: -
size: many
J: TRBJ1-1
CDR3: CAISDGAAIVAEAFF
DNA: TGTGCCATCAGTGACGGAGCGGCGATAGTAGCTGAAGCTTTCTTT

V: TRBV20-1
D: -
size: -
J: TRBJ2-6
CDR3: CSARDGGMQANVLTF
DNA: TGCAGTGCTAGAGATGGCGGAATGCAGGCCAACGTCCTGACTTTC

V: TRBV20-1
D: TRBD1
size: -
J: TRBJ1-1
CDR3: CSASDGTGHTEAFF
DNA: TGCAGTGCCAGTGATGGGACAGGGCATACTGAAGCTTTCTTT

V: TRBV6-1
D: TRBD2
size: many
J: TRBJ2-3
CDR3: CASSGLAGGPDTQYF
DNA: TGTGCCAGCAGTGGACTAGCGGGGGGGCCAGATACGCAGTATTTT

V: TRBV9
D: -
size: many
J: TRBJ1-2
CDR3: CASKQHGYTF
DNA: TGTGCCAGCAAGCAGCACGGCTACACCTTC

V: TRBV16
D: -
size: many
J: TRBJ2-7
CDR3: CASSLLGGSEQYF
DNA: TGTGCCAGCAGCCTCTTAGGGGGGAGCGAGCAGTACTTC

V: TRBV20-1
D: -
size: few
J: TRBJ2-1
CDR3: CSARDPTGGRNEQFF
DNA: TGCAGTGCTAGAGATCCGACAGGAGGGAGGAATGAGCAGTTCTTC

V: TRBV29-1
D: TRBD2
size: -
J: TRBJ2-3
CDR3: CSVEADEATSGITDTQYF
DNA: TGCAGCGTTGAGGCAGATGAGGCGACTAGCGGGATCACAGATACGCAGTATTTT

V: TRBV20-1
D: TRBD2
size: -
J: TRBJ2-7
CDR3: CSARASGGYDEQYF
DNA: TGCAGTGCTAGAGCTAGCGGGGGTTATGACGAGCAGTACTTC

V: TRBV20-1
D: -
size: many
J: TRBJ2-7
CDR3: CSAEIDRSNEQYF
DNA: TGCAGTGCCGAGATAGACAGGAGCAACGAGCAGTACTTC

V: TRBV7-6
D: -
size: many
J: TRBJ2-6
CDR3: CASSSTGPGANVLTF
DNA: TGTGCCAGCAGCTCAACAGGACCTGGGGCCAACGTCCTGACTTTC

V: TRBV20-1
D: -
size: -
J: TRBJ2-2
CDR3: CSARDHWDKNTGELFF
DNA: TGCAGTGCTAGAGATCATTGGGACAAGAACACCGGGGAGCTGTTTTTT

V: TRBV7-9
D: TRBD2
size: -
J: TRBJ2-1
CDR3: CASSLIPGTSGTGESSYNEQFF
DNA: TGTGCCAGCAGCCTAATCCCCGGGACTAGCGGGACCGGGGAAAGCTCCTACAATGAGCAGTTCTTC

V: TRBV7-9
D: -
size: -
J: TRBJ1-6
CDR3: CASSLEAGFSSTLHF
DNA: TGTGCCAGCAGCTTAGAGGCAGGCTTCAGTTCGACCCTCCACTTT

V: TRBV12-5
D: -
size: -
J: TRBJ2-1
CDR3: CASGLGGHRTYNEQFF
DNA: TGTGCTAGTGGTTTGGGGGGTCATCGGACCTACAATGAGCAGTTCTTC

V: TRBV24-1
D: TRBD1
size: once
J: TRBJ2-1
CDR3: CATSDSPMTGGEWNEQFF
DNA: TGTGCCACCAGTGATTCCCCGATGACAGGGGGCGAGTGGAATGAGCAGTTCTTC

V: TRBV5-1
D: TRBD2
size: many
J: TRBJ2-1
CDR3: CASSLEVPAGVINEQFF
DNA: TGCGCCAGCAGCTTGGAAGTCCCAGCGGGAGTTATAAATGAGCAGTTCTTC

V: TRBV5-6
D: -
size: -
J: TRBJ2-7
CDR3: CASSLEGLSYEQYF
DNA: TGTGCCAGCAGCTTGGAAGGGCTGTCCTACGAGCAGTACTTC

V: TRBV20-1
D: -
size: -
J: TRBJ2-7
CDR3: CSADDRTSYEQYF
DNA: TGCAGTGCTGACGACAGGACCTCCTACGAGCAGTACTTC

V: TRBV20-1
D: -
size: -
J: TRBJ2-7
CDR3: CSAREQDSHYYEQYF
DNA: TGCAGTGCTAGAGAACAGGACTCCCATTACTACGAGCAGTACTTC

V: TRBV4-3
D: -
size: many
J: TRBJ1-2
CDR3: CASSQDRSVGVGYTF
DNA: TGCGCCAGCAGCCAAGATAGGTCAGTGGGAGTTGGCTACACCTTC

V: TRBV7-8
D: -
size: many
J: TRBJ1-5
CDR3: CASSSRLRQPQHF
DNA: TGTGCCAGCAGTTCCCGTTTAAGGCAGCCCCAGCATTTT

V: TRBV2
D: -
size: -
J: TRBJ1-2
CDR3: CASRRTDGYTF
DNA: TGTGCCAGCAGGAGGACAGATGGCTACACCTTC

V: TRBV5-8
D: -
size: many
J: TRBJ2-1
CDR3: CASSSQGGEHEQFF
DNA: TGTGCCAGCAGCTCGCAGGGGGGGGAACATGAGCAGTTCTTC

V: TRBV6-5
D: -
size: -
J: TRBJ1-2
CDR3: CASSDAGVGSYGYTF
DNA: TGTGCCAGCAGTGATGCAGGGGTTGGCTCGTATGGCTACACCTTC

V: TRBV28
D: TRBD2
size: -
J: TRBJ2-1
CDR3: CASSLSGTSSEQFF
DNA: TGTGCCAGCAGTTTATCCGGGACTAGCAGTGAGCAGTTCTTC

V: TRBV6-1
D: TRBD2
size: -
J: TRBJ2-1
CDR3: CASTGGATRIQFF
DNA: TGTGCCAGCACGGGGGGGGCAACCAGAATTCAGTTCTTC

V: TRBV19
D: -
size: -
J: TRBJ1-2
CDR3: CASSTLREANYGYTF
DNA: TGTGCCAGTAGTACCCTCCGAGAGGCTAACTATGGCTACACCTTC

V: TRBV6-1
D: -
size: many
J: TRBJ1-5
CDR3: CASSGDAYSNQPQHF
DNA: TGTGCCAGCAGTGGGGATGCTTATAGCAATCAGCCCCAGCATTTT

V: TRBV19
D: TRBD1
size: many
J: TRBJ1-4
CDR3: CASNNGTGGTTTNEKLFF
DNA: TGTGCCAGTAATAACGGGACAGGGGGCACCACAACTAATGAAAAACTGTTTTTT

V: TRBV6-1
D: TRBD2
size: many
J: TRBJ2-5
CDR3: CASASLAGGGETQYF
DNA: TGTGCCAGCGCCTCACTAGCGGGAGGCGGGGAGACCCAGTACTTC

V: TRBV9
D: -
size: many
J: TRBJ1-2
CDR3: CASSVKTNYGYTF
DNA: TGTGCCAGCAGCGTTAAGACTAACTATGGCTACACCTTC

V: TRBV29-1
D: TRBD1
size: many
J: TRBJ1-1
CDR3: CSVTRGGQEIVFF
DNA: TGCAGCGTGACCCGAGGAGGACAGGAGATCGTTTTCTTT

V: TRBV25-1
D: -
size: -
J: TRBJ2-7
CDR3: CASSREYSYEQYF
DNA: TGTGCCAGCAGTCGGGAGTACTCCTACGAGCAGTACTTC

V: TRBV7-3
D: -
size: -
J: TRBJ2-1
CDR3: CASTPGARDEQFF
DNA: TGTGCCAGCACCCCCGGGGCACGAGATGAGCAGTTCTTC

V: TRBV25-1
D: -
size: -
J: TRBJ1-2
CDR3: CASSEGSGFYGYTF
DNA: TGTGCCAGCAGTGAGGGTTCGGGATTCTATGGCTACACCTTC

V: TRBV19
D: -
size: -
J: TRBJ1-2
CDR3: CASSIPGRGVYGYTF
DNA: TGTGCCAGTAGTATACCGGGACGGGGAGTCTATGGCTACACCTTC

V: TRBV30
D: -
size: many
J: TRBJ1-5
CDR3: CAWSGQNQPQHF
DNA: TGTGCCTGGAGTGGTCAGAATCAGCCCCAGCATTTT

V: TRBV7-9
D: -
size: -
J: TRBJ1-3
CDR3: CASSLRHSGNTIYF
DNA: TGTGCCAGCAGCTTAAGACACTCCGGAAACACCATATATTTT

V: TRBV12-3/TRBV12-4
D: -
size: -
J: TRBJ1-6
CDR3: CASSELGVDGNLHF
DNA: TGTGCCAGCAGTGAATTGGGGGTGGACGGCAACCTCCACTTT

V: TRBV6-1
D: -
size: -
J: TRBJ2-1
CDR3: CASSEAVSTIYNEQFF
DNA: TGTGCCAGCAGTGAAGCTGTGTCAACAATCTACAATGAGCAGTTCTTC

V: TRBV12-3/TRBV12-4
D: -
size: -
J: TRBJ2-1
CDR3: CASSLGRGPSSEQFF
DNA: TGTGCCAGCAGTTTAGGAAGGGGCCCCAGTAGTGAGCAGTTCTTC

V: TRBV5-8
D: -
size: many
J: TRBJ1-2
CDR3: CATNPRGSSWGYGYTF
DNA: TGTGCCACCAACCCCAGGGGAAGCTCTTGGGGCTATGGCTACACCTTC

V: TRBV30
D: -
size: few
J: TRBJ1-2
CDR3: CALLFRTEYGYTF
DNA: TGTGCCTTGCTATTTAGGACAGAGTATGGCTACACCTTC

V: TRBV24-1
D: -
size: -
J: TRBJ2-1
CDR3: CATSDLGADQGGNEQFF
DNA: TGTGCCACCAGTGATTTAGGAGCGGACCAGGGGGGCAATGAGCAGTTCTTC

V: TRBV4-3
D: -
size: many
J: TRBJ1-2
CDR3: CASSQSLRGRGGYTF
DNA: TGCGCCAGCAGCCAGTCCCTACGGGGAAGAGGTGGCTACACCTTC

V: TRBV15
D: -
size: many
J: TRBJ1-2
CDR3: CATSRGGSEGYTF
DNA: TGTGCCACCAGCAGAGGTGGCTCCGAAGGCTACACCTTC

V: TRBV19
D: -
size: many
J: TRBJ2-7
CDR3: CASSISPRSSYEQYF
DNA: TGTGCCAGTAGTATATCTCCCAGGAGCTCCTACGAGCAGTACTTC

V: TRBV7-9
D: -
size: once
J: TRBJ2-5
CDR3: CASSLAKDRGHGETQYF
DNA: TGTGCCAGCAGCTTAGCGAAGGACCGGGGGCATGGGGAGACCCAGTACTTC